The next 6 T cell receptor beta chains were all read from a single sample in a study of cytomegalovirus exposure and HLA in healthy donors. Vbeta (60) and Jbeta (13) primers were used in the PCR. TCRdb's copy holds only in-frame clones and misses some; the assay was immunoSEQ multiplex PCR. This sample has under 120,000 clones, with 74% found just once. Sequences were obtained from PBMCs. The receptors derive from a man aged 50-59 years in good health and CMV-seropositive.

The chain joins TRBV13 to TRBJ2-2; a possible D gene is TRBD2 (5 bases). The V gene lost 5 bases and the J gene lost 6 bases, with 16 bases spanning the gap. CDR1 and CDR2 (germline): PRHDT, FYEKMQ (reference sequence). CDR3 length: 15 residues. CDR3 sequence: CASSREGGTAGELFF. The CDR3 bases are TGTGCCAGCAGCCGCGAGGGTGGCACAGCCGGGGAGCTGTTTTTT. The whole variable domain, filled in from reference TRBV13 and TRBJ2-2, reads AAGVIQSPRHLIKEKRETATLKCYPIPRHDTVYWYQQGPGQDPQFLISFYEKMQSDKGSIPDRFSAQQFSDYHSELNMSSLELGDSALYFCASSREGGTAGELFFGEGSRLTVL.

This clone showed up just a few times. The V gene is TRBV29-1, the J gene TRBJ2-4; D may be TRBD1 (6 bases). The CDR3 is 14 amino acids. V shed 6 bases and J shed 3 bases, with 15 bases lying between them. The V gene's germline CDR1 is SQVTM and CDR2 ANQGSEA. CDR3 loop: CSVGAGAGKNIQYF. The DNA for the CDR3 is TGCAGCGTGGGGGCGGGCGCCGGCAAAAACATTCAGTACTTC.

This chain links TRBV5-1 with TRBJ1-1, with 7 bases fitting TRBD1. The germline V gene has CDR1 SGHRS and CDR2 YFSETQ. The CDR3 spans 14 residues. V shed 0 bases and J 7 bases; nucleotides not matched to a gene: 6. The CDR3 here is CASSLGQGRFEAFF. DNA for the CDR3: TGCGCCAGCAGCTTGGGACAGGGTCGATTTGAAGCTTTCTTT.

V and J are TRBV12-5 and TRBJ2-5; tentative D call: TRBD2 (5 bases). The CDR3 is 13 residues long. Germline CDR1 LGHNT, CDR2 FRNRAP. The V gene lost 3 bases and the J gene lost 7 bases, with 12 bases spanning the gap. CDR3 region: CASGFEGEATQYF. The CDR3 DNA reads as TGTGCTAGTGGTTTCGAGGGCGAAGCGACCCAGTACTTC.

The chain uses TRBV27 and TRBJ2-3, with D possibly matching TRBD2 (6 bases). V gave up 3 bases and J gave up 2 bases, with 12 bases separating them. The CDR3 is made up of 15 amino acids. Germline assignment: CDR1 MNHEY and CDR2 SMNVEV (reference sequence). DNA for the CDR3: TGTGCCAGCAGTTTGGGAGGCGTCGACACAGATACGCAGTATTTT. Encoded protein: CASSLGGVDTDTQYF.

Note on this clone: At one end the junction does not follow the germline gene, possibly because of a read error. The sample has other DNA sequences that encode this CDR3 too. The rearrangement uses TRBV11-2 and TRBJ1-1; 11 positions agree with TRBD1. The length of the CDR3 is 18 residues. Per the germline V gene, CDR1 is SGHAT and CDR2 is FQNNGV. CDR3 sequence: CASSSNPDRGRVGTEAFF. CDR3 nucleotides: TGTGCCAGCAGCTCCAACCCGGACAGGGGGCGCGTGGGCACTGAAGCCTTCTTT.